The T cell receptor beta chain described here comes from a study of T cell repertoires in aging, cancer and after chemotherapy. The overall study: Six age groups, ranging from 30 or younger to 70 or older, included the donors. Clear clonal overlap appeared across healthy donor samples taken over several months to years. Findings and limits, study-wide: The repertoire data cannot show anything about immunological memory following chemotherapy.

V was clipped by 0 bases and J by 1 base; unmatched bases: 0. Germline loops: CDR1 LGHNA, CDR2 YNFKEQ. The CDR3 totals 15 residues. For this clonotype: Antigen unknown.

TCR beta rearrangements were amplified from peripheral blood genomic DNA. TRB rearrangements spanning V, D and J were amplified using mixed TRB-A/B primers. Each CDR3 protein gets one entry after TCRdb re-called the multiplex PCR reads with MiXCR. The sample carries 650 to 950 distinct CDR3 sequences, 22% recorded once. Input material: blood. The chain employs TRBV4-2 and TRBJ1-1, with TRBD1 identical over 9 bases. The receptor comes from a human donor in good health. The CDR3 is CASSQETGGNTEAFF. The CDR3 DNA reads TGTGCCAGCAGCCAAGAGACAGGGGGGAACACTGAAGCTTTCTTT.